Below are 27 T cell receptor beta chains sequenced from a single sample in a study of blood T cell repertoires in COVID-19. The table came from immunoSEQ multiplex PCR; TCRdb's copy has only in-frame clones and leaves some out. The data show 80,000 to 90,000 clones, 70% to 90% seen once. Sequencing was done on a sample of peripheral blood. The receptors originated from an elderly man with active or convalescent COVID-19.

The CDR3 bases are TGTGCCAGCAGCTTAGTGCAGGAGGCAGGGGCTTATTCACCCCTCCACTTT. It is translated as CASSLVQEAGAYSPLHF. This chain joins TRBV7-2 and TRBJ1-6, with D possibly being TRBD1 (6 bases). Trimming took off 1 base at V and 8 bases at J, with 18 bases between the two ends. The CDR3 consists of 17 residues. The V gene's germline CDR1 is SGHTA and CDR2 FQGNSA.

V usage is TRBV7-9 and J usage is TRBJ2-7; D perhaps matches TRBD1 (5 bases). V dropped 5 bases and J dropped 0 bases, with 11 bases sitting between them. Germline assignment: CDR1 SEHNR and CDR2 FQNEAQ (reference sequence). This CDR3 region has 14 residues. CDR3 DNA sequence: TGTGCCAGCAGCCGAGACAGCAGCTCCTACGAGCAGTACTTC. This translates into CASSRDSSSYEQYF.

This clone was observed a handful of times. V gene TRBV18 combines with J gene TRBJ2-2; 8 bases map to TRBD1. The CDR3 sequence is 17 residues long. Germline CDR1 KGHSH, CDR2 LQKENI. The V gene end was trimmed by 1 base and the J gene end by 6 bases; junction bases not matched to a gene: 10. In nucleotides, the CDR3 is TGTGCCAGCTCACCACTGGCCGGACAGGGTATCGCCGGGGAGCTGTTTTTT. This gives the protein CASSPLAGQGIAGELFF. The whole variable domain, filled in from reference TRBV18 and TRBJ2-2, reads NAGVMQNPRHLVRRRGQEARLRCSPMKGHSHVYWYRQLPEEGLKFMVYLQKENIIDESGMPKERFSAEFPKEGPSILRIQQVVRGDSAAYFCASSPLAGQGIAGELFFGEGSRLTVL.

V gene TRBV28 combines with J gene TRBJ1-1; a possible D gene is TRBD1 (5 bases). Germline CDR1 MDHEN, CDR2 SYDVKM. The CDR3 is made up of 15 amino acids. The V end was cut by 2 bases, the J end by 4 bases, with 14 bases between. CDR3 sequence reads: CASSLPRQPTTEAFF. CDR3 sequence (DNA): TGTGCCAGCAGTTTACCTCGACAGCCAACCACTGAAGCTTTCTTT.

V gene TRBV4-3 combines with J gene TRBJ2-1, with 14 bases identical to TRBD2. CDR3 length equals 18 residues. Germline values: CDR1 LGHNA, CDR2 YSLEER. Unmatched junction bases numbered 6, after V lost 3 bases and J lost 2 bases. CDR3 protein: CASSQTSGRAGTYNEQFF. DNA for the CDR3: TGCGCCAGCAGCCAGACTAGCGGGAGGGCCGGGACCTACAATGAGCAGTTCTTC.

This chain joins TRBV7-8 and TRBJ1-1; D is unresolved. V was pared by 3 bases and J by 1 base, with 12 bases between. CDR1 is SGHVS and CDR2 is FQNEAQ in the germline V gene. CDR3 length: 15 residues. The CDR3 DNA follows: TGTGCCAGCAGCTTGGCGGGATCTGGGAACACTGAAGCTTTCTTT. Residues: CASSLAGSGNTEAFF. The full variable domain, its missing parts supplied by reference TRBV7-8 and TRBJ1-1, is GAGVSQSPRYKVAKRGQDVALRCDPISGHVSLFWYQQALGQGPEFLTYFQNEAQLDKSGLPSDRFFAERPEGSVSTLKIQRTQQEDSAVYLCASSLAGSGNTEAFFGQGTRLTVV.

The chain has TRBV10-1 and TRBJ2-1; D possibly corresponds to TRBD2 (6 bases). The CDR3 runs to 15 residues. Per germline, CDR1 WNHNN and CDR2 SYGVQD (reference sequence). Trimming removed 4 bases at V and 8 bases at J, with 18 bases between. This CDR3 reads CASSAVRRDFDEQFF. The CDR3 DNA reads TGCGCCAGCAGTGCGGTTCGGCGGGATTTTGATGAGCAGTTCTTC.

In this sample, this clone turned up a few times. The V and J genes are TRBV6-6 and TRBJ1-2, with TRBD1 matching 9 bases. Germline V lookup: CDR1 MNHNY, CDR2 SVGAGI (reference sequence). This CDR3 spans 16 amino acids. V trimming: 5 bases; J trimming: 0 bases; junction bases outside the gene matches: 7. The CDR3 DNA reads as TGTGCCAGCAGTAACCGGGACAGGGACTCTAACTATGGCTACACCTTC. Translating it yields CASSNRDRDSNYGYTF.

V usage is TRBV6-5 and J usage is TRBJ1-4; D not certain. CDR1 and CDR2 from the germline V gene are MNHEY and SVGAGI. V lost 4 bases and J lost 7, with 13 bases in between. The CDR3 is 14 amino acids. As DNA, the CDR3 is TGTGCCAGCAGTTTCGGGGAAGGTAGTGAAAAACTGTTTTTT. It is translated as CASSFGEGSEKLFF.

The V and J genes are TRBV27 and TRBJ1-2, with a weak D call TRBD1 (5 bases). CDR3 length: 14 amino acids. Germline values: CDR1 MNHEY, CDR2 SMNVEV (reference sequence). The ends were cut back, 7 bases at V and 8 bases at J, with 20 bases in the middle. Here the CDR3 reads CASKPGRGAGGYTF. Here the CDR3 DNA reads TGTGCCAGCAAACCGGGGAGGGGAGCCGGGGGCTACACCTTC.

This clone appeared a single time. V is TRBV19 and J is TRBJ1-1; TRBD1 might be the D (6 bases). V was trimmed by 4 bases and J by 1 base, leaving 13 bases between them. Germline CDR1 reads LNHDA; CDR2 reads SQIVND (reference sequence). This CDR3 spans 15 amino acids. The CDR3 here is CASSNRDGENTEAFF. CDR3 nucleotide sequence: TGTGCCAGTAGTAACAGGGATGGGGAGAACACTGAAGCTTTCTTT.

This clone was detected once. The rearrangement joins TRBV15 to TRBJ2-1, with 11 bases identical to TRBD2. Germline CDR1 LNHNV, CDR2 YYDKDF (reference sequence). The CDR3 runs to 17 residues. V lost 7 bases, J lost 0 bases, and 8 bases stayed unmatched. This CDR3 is CATTRTSGWSSYNEQFF. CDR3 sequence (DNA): TGTGCCACCACCCGGACTAGCGGGTGGAGCTCCTACAATGAGCAGTTCTTC.

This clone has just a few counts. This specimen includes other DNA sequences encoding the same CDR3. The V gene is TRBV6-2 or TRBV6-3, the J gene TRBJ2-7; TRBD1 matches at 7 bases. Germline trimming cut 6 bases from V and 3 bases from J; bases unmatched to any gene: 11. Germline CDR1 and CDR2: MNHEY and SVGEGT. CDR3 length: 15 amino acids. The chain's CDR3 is CASSPRDRDDYEQYF. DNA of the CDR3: TGTGCCAGCAGCCCAAGAGACAGGGATGACTACGAGCAGTACTTC.

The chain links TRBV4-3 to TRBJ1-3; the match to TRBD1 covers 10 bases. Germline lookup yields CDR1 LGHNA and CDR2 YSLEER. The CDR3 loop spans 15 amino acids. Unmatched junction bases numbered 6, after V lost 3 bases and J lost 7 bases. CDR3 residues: CASSQGQGSANTIYF. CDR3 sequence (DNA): TGCGCCAGCAGCCAGGGACAGGGGTCGGCGAACACCATATATTTT.

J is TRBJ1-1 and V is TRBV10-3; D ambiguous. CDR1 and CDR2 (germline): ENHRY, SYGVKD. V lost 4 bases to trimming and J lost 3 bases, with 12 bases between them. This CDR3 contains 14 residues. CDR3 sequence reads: CAISALQADTEAFF. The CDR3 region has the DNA TGTGCCATCAGTGCCCTGCAAGCGGACACTGAAGCTTTCTTT.

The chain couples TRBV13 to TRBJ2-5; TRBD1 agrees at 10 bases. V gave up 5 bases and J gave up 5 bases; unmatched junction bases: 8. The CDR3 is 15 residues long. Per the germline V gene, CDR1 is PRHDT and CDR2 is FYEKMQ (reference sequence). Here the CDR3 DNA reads TGTGCCAGCAGCATCCGGGACAGGGGATATGAGACCCAGTACTTC. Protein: CASSIRDRGYETQYF.

The CDR3 spells CANLPLGGLMNTEAFF. The CDR3 DNA reads TGTGCCAACCTTCCCCTAGGGGGCTTAATGAACACTGAAGCTTTCTTT. V is TRBV30 and J is TRBJ1-1, with TRBD1 matching over 7 bases. Germline V gives CDR1 GTSNPN, CDR2 SVGIG (reference sequence). The CDR3 totals 16 residues. V shed 8 bases, J shed 0 bases, and the junction held 15 bases outside the gene matches.

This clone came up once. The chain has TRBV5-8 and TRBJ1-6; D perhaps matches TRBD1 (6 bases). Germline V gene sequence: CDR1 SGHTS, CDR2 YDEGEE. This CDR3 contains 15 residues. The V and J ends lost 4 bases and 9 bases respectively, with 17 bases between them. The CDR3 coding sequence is TGTGCCAGCAGCCTCCAGCAGGGGAGAAGTTCACCCCTCCACTTT. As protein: CASSLQQGRSSPLHF. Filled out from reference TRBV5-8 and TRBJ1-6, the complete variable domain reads EAGVTQSPTHLIKTRGQQATLRCSPISGHTSVYWYQQALGLGLQFLLWYDEGEERNRGNFPPRFSGRQFPNYSSELNVNALELEDSALYLCASSLQQGRSSPLHFGNGTRLTVT.

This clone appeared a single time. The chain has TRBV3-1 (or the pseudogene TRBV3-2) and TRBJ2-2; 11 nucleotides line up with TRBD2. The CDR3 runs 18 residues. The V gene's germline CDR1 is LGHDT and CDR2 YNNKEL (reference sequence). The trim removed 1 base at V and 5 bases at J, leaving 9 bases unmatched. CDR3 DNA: TGTGCCAGCAGCCAAGTGCTTGGGCTAGCGGGAGGAACCGGGGAGCTGTTTTTT. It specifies CASSQVLGLAGGTGELFF.

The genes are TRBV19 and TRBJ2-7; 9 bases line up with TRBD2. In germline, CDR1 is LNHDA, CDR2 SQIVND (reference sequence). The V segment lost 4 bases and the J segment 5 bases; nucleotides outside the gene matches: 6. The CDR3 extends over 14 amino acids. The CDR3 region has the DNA TGTGCCAGTAGTAATGCGGGACTAGCTCACGAGCAGTACTTC. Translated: CASSNAGLAHEQYF.

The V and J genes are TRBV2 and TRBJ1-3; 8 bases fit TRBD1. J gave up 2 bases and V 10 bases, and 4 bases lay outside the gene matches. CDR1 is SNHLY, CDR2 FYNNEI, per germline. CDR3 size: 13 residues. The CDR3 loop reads CATKDRAGNTIYF. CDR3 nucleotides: TGTGCCACCAAGGACAGGGCTGGAAACACCATATATTTT.

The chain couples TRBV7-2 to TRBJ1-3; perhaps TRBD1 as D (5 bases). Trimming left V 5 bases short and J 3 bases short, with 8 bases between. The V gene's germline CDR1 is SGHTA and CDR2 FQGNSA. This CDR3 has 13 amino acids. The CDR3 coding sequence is TGTGCCAGCAGCCGGGGGGGTGGAAACACCATATATTTT. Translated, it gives CASSRGGGNTIYF. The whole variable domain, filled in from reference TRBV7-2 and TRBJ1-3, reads GAGVSQSPSNKVTEKGKDVELRCDPISGHTALYWYRQSLGQGLEFLIYFQGNSAPDKSGLPSDRFSAERTGGSVSTLTIQRTQQEDSAVYLCASSRGGGNTIYFGEGSWLTVV.

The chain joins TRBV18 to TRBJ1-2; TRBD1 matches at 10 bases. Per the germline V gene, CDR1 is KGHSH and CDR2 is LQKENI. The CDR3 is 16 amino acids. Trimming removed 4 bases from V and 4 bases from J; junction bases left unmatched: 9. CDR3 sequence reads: CASSRNRDRGTYGYTF. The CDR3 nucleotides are TGTGCCAGCTCACGCAACCGGGACAGGGGAACCTATGGCTACACCTTC.

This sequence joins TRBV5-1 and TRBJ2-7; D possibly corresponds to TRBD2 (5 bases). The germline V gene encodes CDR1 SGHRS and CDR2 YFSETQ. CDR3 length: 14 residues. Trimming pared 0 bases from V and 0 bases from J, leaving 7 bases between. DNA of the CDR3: TGCGCCAGCAGCTTGGGTAGCGCCTCCTACGAGCAGTACTTC. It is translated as CASSLGSASYEQYF.

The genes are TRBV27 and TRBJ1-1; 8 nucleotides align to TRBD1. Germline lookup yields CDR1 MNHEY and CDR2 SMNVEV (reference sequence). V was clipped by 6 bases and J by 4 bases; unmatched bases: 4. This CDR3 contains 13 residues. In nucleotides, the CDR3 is TGTGCCAGCAGGAATACAGGGGGCACTGAAGCTTTCTTT. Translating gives CASRNTGGTEAFF.

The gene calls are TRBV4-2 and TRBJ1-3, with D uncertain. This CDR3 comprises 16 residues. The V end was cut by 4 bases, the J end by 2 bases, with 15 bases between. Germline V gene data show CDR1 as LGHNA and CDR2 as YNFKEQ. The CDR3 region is CASSPSGPAAGNTIYF. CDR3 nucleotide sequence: TGTGCCAGCAGCCCGAGTGGCCCCGCGGCTGGAAACACCATATATTTT.

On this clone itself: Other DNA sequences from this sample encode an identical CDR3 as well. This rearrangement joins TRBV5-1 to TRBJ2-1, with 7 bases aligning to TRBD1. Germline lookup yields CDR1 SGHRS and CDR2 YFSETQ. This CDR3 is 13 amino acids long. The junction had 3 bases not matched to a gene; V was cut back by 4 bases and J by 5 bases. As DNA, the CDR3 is TGCGCCAGCAGCGAGGGACAGAACAATGAGCAGTTCTTC. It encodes CASSEGQNNEQFF.